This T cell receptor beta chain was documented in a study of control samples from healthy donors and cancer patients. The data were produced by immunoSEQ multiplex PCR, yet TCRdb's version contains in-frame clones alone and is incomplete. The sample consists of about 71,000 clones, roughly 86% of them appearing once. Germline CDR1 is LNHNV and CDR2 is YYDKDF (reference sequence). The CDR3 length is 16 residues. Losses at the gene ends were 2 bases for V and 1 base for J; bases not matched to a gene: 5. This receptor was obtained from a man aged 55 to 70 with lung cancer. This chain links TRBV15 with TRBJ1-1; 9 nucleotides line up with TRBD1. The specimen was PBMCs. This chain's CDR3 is CATSRPQGAANTEAFF. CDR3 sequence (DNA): TGTGCCACCAGCAGACCACAGGGGGCAGCGAACACTGAAGCTTTCTTT.